Shown below are 11 T cell receptor beta chains from a single sample sequenced in a study of regulatory T cells in long-lasting Graves disease. CDR3 regions were amplified by Arm-PCR using iRepertoire HTBI primers to build TCR beta libraries. TCRdb reprocessed the multiplex PCR reads via MiXCR and lists one record per CDR3 protein. This table has approximately 470,000 distinct CDR3 sequences, roughly 17% appearing once. This sample's time point: newly diagnosed GD, antithyroid drugs for less than 3 months. Making the TCR library involved RNA that had been extracted from PBMCs. These same data were also listed under a study on T cells in Graves' hyperthyroidism and ophthalmopathy.

This sample comprised peripheral blood mononuclear cells (PBMCs), obtained at new diagnosis, from a patient treated with antithyroid drugs. These receptor sequences come from a man in his forties with Graves disease.

In the case of this clonotype: This may stem from a read error, because a much larger clone lies one nucleotide away. The chain has TRBV20-1 and TRBJ2-1; 11 bases fit TRBD2. The CDR3 runs 16 residues. V dropped 3 bases and J dropped 1; count of bases not matched to a gene: 5. Germline V lookup: CDR1 DFQATT, CDR2 SNEGSKA (reference sequence). The chain's CDR3 is CSASISSGRSYNEQFF. The CDR3, as DNA: TGCAGTGCTAGTATCTCTAGCGGGAGGTCCTACAATGAGCAGTTCTTC.

Ten or more counts support this clonotype. This sequence joins TRBV7-8 and TRBJ1-1; TRBD1 matches 9 bases. This CDR3 is built from 14 residues. V dropped 5 bases and J dropped 5; count of bases not matched to a gene: 6. The germline CDR1 and CDR2 sequences are SGHVS and FQNEAQ. CDR3 residues: CASSTGQGLTEAFF. In DNA, the CDR3 is TGTGCCAGCAGCACCGGACAGGGGTTAACTGAAGCTTTCTTT.

The V gene is TRBV19, the J gene TRBJ2-7, with D possibly being TRBD2 (6 bases). V lost 4 bases and J lost 2, with 9 bases in between. From germline, CDR1 is LNHDA and CDR2 SQIVND (reference sequence). The CDR3 extends over 13 amino acids. CDR3 region: CASSTWGAYEQYF. The CDR3 DNA reads as TGTGCCAGTAGTACTTGGGGGGCCTACGAGCAGTACTTC.

J is TRBJ2-1 and V is TRBV5-4; 10 nucleotides align to TRBD2. The CDR3 length is 18 residues. Germline loops: CDR1 SGHNT, CDR2 YYREEE (reference sequence). Trimming took 2 bases from V and 4 from J; bases not matched to a gene: 12. The DNA of the CDR3 is TGTGCCAGCAGCTTCGGTCTAGCGGGAGATAAGCCTTACAATGAGCAGTTCTTC. This sequence encodes CASSFGLAGDKPYNEQFF. Filled out from reference TRBV5-4 and TRBJ2-1, the complete variable domain reads ETGVTQSPTHLIKTRGQQVTLRCSSQSGHNTVSWYQQALGQGPQFIFQYYREEENGRGNFPPRFSGLQFPNYSSELNVNALELDDSALYLCASSFGLAGDKPYNEQFFGPGTRLTVL.

The sample holds many counts of this clonotype. The rearrangement links TRBV20-1 to TRBJ1-5, with 8 bases that match TRBD1. Germline CDR1 is DFQATT and CDR2 is SNEGSKA (reference sequence). V lost 3 bases, J lost 4 bases, and 11 bases stayed unmatched. CDR3 length: 16 amino acids. The CDR3 loop is CSARAGGASWNQPQHF. In nucleotides, the CDR3 is TGCAGTGCTAGGGCAGGGGGCGCAAGTTGGAATCAGCCCCAGCATTTT.

This chain joins TRBV2 and TRBJ2-2, with 8 bases identical to TRBD1. V trimming: 5 bases; J trimming: 6 bases; junction bases outside the gene matches: 11. Germline-derived CDR1 and CDR2 are SNHLY and FYNNEI. The CDR3 has 16 residues. The CDR3, as DNA: TGTGCCAGCAGTCCGAGGTACAGGGGGTCTCCCGGGGAGCTGTTTTTT. Translated: CASSPRYRGSPGELFF.

V gene TRBV27 combines with J gene TRBJ2-3, with D uncertain. V dropped 10 bases and J dropped 3 bases, with 23 bases sitting between them. The CDR3 runs to 16 residues. Germline values: CDR1 MNHEY, CDR2 SMNVEV (reference sequence). The CDR3 sequence: CAIPNPTITLTDTQYF. CDR3 nucleotide sequence: TGTGCCATCCCTAATCCCACTATAACCTTGACAGATACGCAGTATTTT.

On this clonotype: A much more abundant neighbour one base away suggests this may be a read error. The CDR3 ends on some other residue instead of the conserved phenylalanine or tryptophan, so this is likely a read error. The J gene is TRBJ1-1, the V gene TRBV28; D gene ambiguous. The germline V gene encodes CDR1 MDHEN and CDR2 SYDVKM. The CDR3 has 15 amino acids. The ends were cut back, 5 bases at V and 5 bases at J, with 18 bases in the middle. CDR3 sequence: CASSPRTAGGTEAFL. In nucleotides, the CDR3 is TGTGCCAGCAGTCCCCGGACGGCCGGAGGGACTGAAGCTTTCCTT.

This clonotype occurred a few times. V usage is TRBV20-1 and J usage is TRBJ2-3; 9 bases fit TRBD1. The J call may be faulty, since TRBJ2-5 better matches the DNA end. This CDR3 region has 15 residues. CDR1 and CDR2 (germline): DFQATT, SNEGSKA (reference sequence). CDR3 nucleotide sequence: TGCAGTGCTAGAGAAGACAGGGGGAGTGGAGAGACCCAGTACTTC. Protein sequence: CSAREDRGSGETQYF.

A few counts support this clonotype. V is TRBV12-5 and J is TRBJ2-6, with D possibly TRBD1 on 6 matching bases. With 5 bases removed from V and 4 bases from J, the gap between germline ends came to 9 bases. Germline V gene lookup returns CDR1 LGHNT and CDR2 FRNRAP. The CDR3 sequence is 14 residues long. The CDR3 protein is CASGPGDGANVLTF. In DNA form, the CDR3 reads TGTGCTAGTGGTCCAGGGGACGGGGCCAACGTCCTGACTTTC.

This clonotype was counted at least ten times. The V and J genes are TRBV13 and TRBJ2-5, with 9 bases fitting TRBD1. The germline V gene encodes CDR1 PRHDT and CDR2 FYEKMQ (reference sequence). This CDR3 is 15 amino acids long. The V segment lost 4 bases and the J segment 5 bases; nucleotides outside the gene matches: 8. CDR3 residues: CASSSSGQGLETQYF. As DNA, the CDR3 is TGTGCCAGCAGCTCTTCGGGACAGGGTCTCGAGACCCAGTACTTC.